This entry is about one T cell receptor (beta chain). This sample was included in a study of blood T cell repertoires in COVID-19. Study background: Samples representing acute and convalescent COVID-19 were sourced from the United States, Italy and Spain. In each case, the material was cDNA or gDNA derived from T cells, B-cell-depleted T cells, or PBMCs.

Trimming took off 6 bases at V and 8 bases at J, with 11 bases between the two ends. Germline CDR1 reads MDHEN; CDR2 reads SYDVKM. The CDR3 is made up of 12 amino acids. In the source study's methods: The assay estimated nucleated cells by amplifying reference gene primers. Sequenced by immunoSEQ multiplex PCR; TCRdb stores in-frame clones only, minus some. From that table come the V and J calls and clone size; the DNA was used to work out D and trimming. The sample contains about 110,000 clones, roughly four fifths of which appear only once. The sequence was collected from a woman in her seventies with acute or convalescent COVID-19. What was sequenced was peripheral blood. J is TRBJ2-1 and V is TRBV28; possible D gene TRBD2, 6 bases. CDR3 region: CASREGPDEQFF. CDR3 bases: TGTGCCAGCAGGGAGGGACCCGATGAGCAGTTCTTC.